These T cell receptor beta chains were read from a single sample in a study of spatial heterogeneity in lung cancer. TCRdb used MiXCR to reprocess the 5' RACE reads, holding one entry per CDR3 protein. The sample records under 150,000 distinct CDR3 sequences, 10% to 13% being singletons. Sequenced material: PBMCs, taken at follow-up. Receptors originate from a female donor with early-stage non-small cell lung cancer. Both conserved end residues are part of each CDR3. The D gene is left open where the match is weak. The size entry is marked missing in some rows and otherwise reads once, few, many or a size class.

TRBD1	14	TRBV12-3/TRBV12-4	many	TRBJ1-1	CASTPAGGGTEAFF	TGTGCCAGCACCCCGGCAGGGGGTGGCACTGAAGCTTTCTTT
NA	19	TRBV11-2	NA	TRBJ2-3	CASSLDQVLPNPSTDTQYF	TGTGCCAGCAGCTTAGATCAAGTACTACCCAACCCCAGCACAGATACGCAGTATTTT
NA	16	TRBV5-1	NA	TRBJ2-5	CASSFQTGRGQETQYF	TGCGCCAGCAGCTTCCAGACAGGGCGGGGGCAAGAGACCCAGTACTTC
TRBD2	16	TRBV6-2/TRBV6-3	NA	TRBJ2-1	CASRPLPGLAGVEQFF	TGTGCCAGCAGGCCTCTCCCGGGACTAGCGGGAGTTGAGCAGTTCTTC
TRBD1	14	TRBV2	few	TRBJ2-5	CASRGDRGQETQYF	TGTGCCAGCAGAGGAGACAGGGGTCAAGAGACCCAGTACTTC
TRBD1	14	TRBV28	many	TRBJ2-7	CASSLLQGSYEQYF	TGTGCCAGCAGTTTATTACAGGGGTCCTACGAGCAGTACTTC
NA	14	TRBV12-3/TRBV12-4	NA	TRBJ1-4	CASSFWGSNEKLFF	TGTGCCAGCAGTTTCTGGGGATCTAATGAAAAACTGTTTTTT
NA	15	TRBV10-3	NA	TRBJ1-1	CAISEPSQGVPEAFF	TGTGCCATCAGTGAGCCTTCACAGGGAGTGCCTGAAGCTTTCTTT
NA	15	TRBV18	few	TRBJ2-5	CTSSPGQGGAETQYF	TGTACCAGCTCACCAGGACAGGGAGGGGCAGAGACCCAGTACTTC
TRBD2	19	TRBV9	few	TRBJ2-3	CASSPFRRGLAGAVDTQYF	TGTGCCAGCAGCCCTTTCCGACGGGGACTAGCGGGAGCGGTAGATACGCAGTATTTT
NA	15	TRBV28	NA	TRBJ2-7	CASSLGRGRPYEQYF	TGTGCCAGCAGTTTAGGCAGGGGACGCCCCTACGAGCAGTACTTC
TRBD1	16	TRBV11-2	NA	TRBJ2-4	CASRGQRFGAKNIQYF	TGTGCCAGCAGGGGACAGAGGTTTGGTGCCAAAAACATTCAGTACTTC
NA	15	TRBV18	NA	TRBJ1-2	CASSPEGVEPRGYTF	TGTGCCAGCTCACCAGAAGGGGTTGAGCCCCGTGGCTACACCTTC
NA	14	TRBV6-2/TRBV6-3	NA	TRBJ1-1	CASSTPGENTEAFF	TGTGCCAGCAGTACCCCAGGGGAGAACACTGAAGCTTTCTTT
TRBD1	14	TRBV5-1	NA	TRBJ2-1	CASSLGQEDNEQFF	TGCGCCAGCAGCTTAGGACAGGAAGACAATGAGCAGTTCTTC
NA	12	TRBV10-3	NA	TRBJ2-3	CAISASTDTQYF	TGTGCCATCAGCGCTAGCACAGATACGCAGTATTTT
TRBD1	14	TRBV6-4	few	TRBJ1-1	CASRLDRAATEAFF	TGTGCCAGCAGATTAGACAGGGCGGCCACTGAAGCTTTCTTT
NA	17	TRBV11-1	NA	TRBJ1-1	CASSLVPSDIMNTEAFF	TGTGCCAGCAGCTTAGTACCCTCGGACATAATGAACACTGAAGCTTTCTTT
NA	15	TRBV2	NA	TRBJ2-3	CASSEGGLGADTQYF	TGTGCCAGCAGCGAAGGGGGTTTAGGTGCAGATACGCAGTATTTT
NA	18	TRBV28	NA	TRBJ2-4	CASSFLPGPSSAKNIQYF	TGTGCCAGCAGTTTCCTCCCGGGGCCTAGCTCAGCCAAAAACATTCAGTACTTC
NA	15	TRBV9	NA	TRBJ1-5	CASSADGQANQPQHF	TGTGCCAGCAGCGCAGACGGCCAGGCTAATCAGCCCCAGCATTTT
NA	15	TRBV4-1	few	TRBJ2-3	CASKPTWVGTDTQYF	TGCGCCAGCAAACCGACGTGGGTGGGCACAGATACGCAGTATTTT
NA	17	TRBV12-3/TRBV12-4	NA	TRBJ2-3	CASSLGVGAGNTDTQYF	TGTGCCAGCAGTTTAGGTGTAGGCGCGGGAAACACAGATACGCAGTATTTT
TRBD1	14	TRBV6-5	NA	TRBJ1-2	CASSLTGVGYGYTF	TGTGCCAGCAGTCTGACAGGGGTGGGCTATGGCTACACCTTC
NA	13	TRBV24-1	NA	TRBJ2-2	CATRKEDDGELFF	TGTGCCACCAGGAAGGAAGACGACGGGGAGCTGTTTTTT
NA	13	TRBV11-1	few	TRBJ1-5	CASSLHNNQPQHF	TGTGCCAGCAGCTTACATAACAATCAGCCCCAGCATTTT
NA	14	TRBV28	NA	TRBJ2-2	CASSLSPGAGELFF	TGTGCCAGCAGTTTATCCCCAGGGGCCGGGGAGCTGTTTTTT
TRBD2	15	TRBV2	few	TRBJ2-2	CASSFRGRRTGELFF	TGTGCCAGCAGCTTTCGCGGGAGGAGGACCGGGGAGCTGTTTTTT
TRBD1	14	TRBV20-1	few	TRBJ1-6	CSATPGQPNSPLHF	TGCAGTGCTACCCCGGGACAGCCTAATTCACCCCTCCACTTT
NA	15	TRBV20-1	many	TRBJ2-3	CSALDSWSSTDTQYF	TGCAGTGCCCTAGACAGTTGGTCTAGCACAGATACGCAGTATTTT
TRBD1	16	TRBV28	few	TRBJ1-1	CASSLTGGNQDTEAFF	TGTGCCAGCAGTTTAACAGGGGGCAATCAGGACACTGAAGCTTTCTTT
NA	14	TRBV5-6	NA	TRBJ1-1	CASSRVTGGGEAFF	TGTGCCAGCAGCAGAGTGACAGGAGGGGGTGAAGCTTTCTTT
NA	13	TRBV29-1	many	TRBJ2-5	CSVVLIAGGTQYF	TGCAGCGTTGTCTTAATAGCTGGTGGGACCCAGTACTTC
NA	15	TRBV4-2	NA	TRBJ2-7	CASSQEYNTYYEQYF	TGTGCCAGCAGCCAAGAATACAACACCTATTACGAGCAGTACTTC
NA	15	TRBV30	NA	TRBJ1-1	CAWSVLQAPNTEAFF	TGTGCCTGGAGTGTACTACAGGCCCCGAACACTGAAGCTTTCTTT
NA	12	TRBV6-4	NA	TRBJ2-3	CASSDGLDTQYF	TGTGCCAGCAGTGACGGCCTGGATACGCAGTATTTT
NA	16	TRBV21-1	few	TRBJ1-2	CASSLQGPSTNYGYTF	TGTGCCAGCTCCTTACAGGGTCCCTCAACTAACTATGGCTACACCTTC
NA	13	TRBV3-1	many	TRBJ1-2	CASSQVPRYGYTF	TGTGCCAGCAGCCAAGTTCCCCGCTATGGCTACACCTTC
NA	13	TRBV12-3/TRBV12-4	NA	TRBJ1-4	CASRSQGIEKLFF	TGTGCCAGCAGGTCACAGGGAATCGAAAAACTGTTTTTT
NA	16	TRBV5-1	few	TRBJ1-6	CASSLSASRENSPLHF	TGCGCCAGCAGCTTGTCCGCATCCCGCGAGAATTCACCCCTCCACTTT
TRBD2	15	TRBV20-1	few	TRBJ2-1	CSANPTSGIYNEQFF	TGCAGTGCTAACCCGACTAGCGGGATCTACAATGAGCAGTTCTTC
NA	15	TRBV11-1	many	TRBJ1-4	CASSERQAINEKLFF	TGTGCCAGCAGCGAGCGACAGGCGATTAATGAAAAACTGTTTTTT
NA	13	TRBV11-2	NA	TRBJ2-5	CASTVRRQETQYF	TGTGCCAGCACCGTCCGGAGGCAAGAGACCCAGTACTTC
TRBD1	15	TRBV24-1	many	TRBJ1-5	CATSAPGQGNQPQHF	TGTGCCACCAGTGCCCCGGGACAGGGCAATCAGCCCCAGCATTTT
TRBD2	13	TRBV19	NA	TRBJ2-3	CASSGGSTDTQYF	TGTGCCAGTAGCGGGGGGAGCACAGATACGCAGTATTTT
NA	13	TRBV29-1	many	TRBJ2-1	CSVETPYDHEQFF	TGCAGCGTTGAAACCCCTTATGACCATGAGCAGTTCTTC
NA	16	TRBV11-2	NA	TRBJ2-5	CASSLGSDFFKETQYF	TGTGCCAGCAGCTTAGGCTCGGACTTTTTTAAAGAGACCCAGTACTTC
NA	14	TRBV2	few	TRBJ1-2	CASSEGGGRNGYTF	TGTGCCAGCAGTGAAGGAGGAGGGCGAAATGGCTACACCTTC
NA	13	TRBV10-2	few	TRBJ1-2	CASSEVTNYGYTF	TGCGCCAGCAGTGAAGTCACTAACTATGGCTACACCTTC
NA	13	TRBV6-5	NA	TRBJ1-1	CASTGHENTEAFF	TGTGCCAGCACGGGACACGAGAACACTGAAGCTTTCTTT
NA	15	TRBV5-1	NA	TRBJ2-6	CASSLDGIGANVLTF	TGCGCCAGCAGCTTGGACGGGATTGGGGCCAACGTCCTGACTTTC
TRBD1	14	TRBV6-5	few	TRBJ1-3	CASRPTGGGNTIYF	TGTGCCAGCAGGCCAACAGGGGGAGGAAACACCATATATTTT
TRBD2	14	TRBV27	NA	TRBJ2-1	CASSSGTMGNEQFF	TGTGCCAGCAGTTCCGGGACTATGGGTAATGAGCAGTTCTTC